This T cell receptor (beta chain) appears in the sequencing data of a study of T cell responses to AZD1222 COVID-19 vaccine. On this clone itself: The antigen is undetermined.

The germline CDR1 and CDR2 sequences are SGHNT and YYREEE (reference sequence). This CDR3 is built from 13 residues. V lost 4 bases and J 2 bases, leaving 7 bases between the germline ends. Study-level points and caveats: Clonal diversity may have been underestimated, and the donors were mostly white British, with more females than males. Unmutated regions of variants are reportedly targeted by nearly half of spike-specific TCRs. At baseline, seropositivity was found in only a handful of AZD1222 recipients. With dominance at 160-218 and 743-854, vaccine-associated CD4 TCRs spanned spike.

Only in-frame clones appear in the TCRdb table, and some are missing; sequencing was by immunoSEQ multiplex PCR. This table has about 120,000 clones, about 89% appearing once. Sample: peripheral blood, taken on day 0 of AZD1222 vaccination. The rearrangement joins TRBV5-4 to TRBJ1-5; D unresolved. This TCR came from an adult in good health. The CDR3: CASSLAGNQPQHF. DNA for the CDR3: TGTGCCAGCAGCCTGGCGGGCAATCAGCCCCAGCATTTT.